This T cell receptor (beta chain) was profiled in a study of identical twins. A note on this clonotype: The antigen is unknown.

Each CDR3 protein gets one entry after TCRdb re-called the 5' RACE reads with MiXCR. The repertoire holds just under 550,000 distinct CDR3 sequences, roughly 15% seen once, with 0.44% in the top ten. Trimming cost V 4 bases and J 2 bases, with 14 bases left between them. The CDR3 extends over 14 amino acids. In germline, CDR1 is DFQATT, CDR2 SNEGSKA (reference sequence). Study results and limitations: Weaker excess twin sharing was observed in beta out-of-frame sequences. There is a chance that invariant MAIT and iNKT cells partially muddied zero-insertion analyses.

The sample was also reused in another study, on yellow fever vaccine responses in identical twins.

The chain employs TRBV20-1 and TRBJ1-1, with D tentatively TRBD1 (6 bases). The receptor was derived from a woman between 18 and 29 years old in good health. Sequencing used CD4+ T cells sorted from blood. The CDR3: CSAIPGTSNTEAFF. CDR3 in DNA: TGCAGTGCTATTCCCGGGACATCAAACACTGAAGCTTTCTTT.